The next 23 T cell receptor beta chains were all read from a single sample in a study of T cell responses to AZD1222 COVID-19 vaccine. Sequenced by immunoSEQ multiplex PCR; TCRdb stores in-frame clones only, minus some. The sample carries 200,000 or so clones, under 95% recorded once. The material was peripheral blood, obtained 28 days after the second AZD1222 dose. The receptors derive from an adult who received the AZD1222 COVID-19 vaccine.

This sequence joins TRBV10-3 and TRBJ1-2, with 7 bases identical to TRBD1. Per the germline V gene, CDR1 is ENHRY and CDR2 is SYGVKD. The CDR3 runs 12 residues. Trimming removed 11 bases from V and 2 bases from J; junction bases left unmatched: 5. The CDR3 region has the DNA TGTGCCGCCCAACAGGGGAACTATGGCTACACCTTC. Its translation: CAAQQGNYGYTF.

The gene calls are TRBV16 and TRBJ1-1, with D possibly being TRBD1 (5 bases). Germline V gene lookup returns CDR1 KGHSY and CDR2 FQNENV. Trimming shortened V by 0 bases and J by 7 bases, and 12 bases separated the two germline ends. The CDR3 covers 14 residues. CDR3 DNA: TGTGCCAGCAGCCAATCGGCGGTGGGGGGTGAAGCTTTCTTT. Translating gives CASSQSAVGGEAFF.

In the case of this clone: Other DNA variants within this sample encode the same CDR3. The chain carries TRBV9 and TRBJ1-6, with no clear D. The germline V gene has CDR1 SGDLS and CDR2 YYNGEE. Trimming stripped 2 bases from V and 7 bases from J, with 4 bases between. CDR3 length: 12 residues. As DNA, the CDR3 is TGTGCCAGCAGCGTGGGGAATTCACCCCTCCACTTT. This gives the protein CASSVGNSPLHF.

V gene TRBV20-1 combines with J gene TRBJ1-5; D is uncertain. V was pared by 3 bases and J by 4 bases, with 10 bases between. Per germline, CDR1 DFQATT and CDR2 SNEGSKA (reference sequence). The CDR3 covers 13 residues. The CDR3 DNA reads as TGCAGTGCTAGTCGGAGGGCTAATCAGCCCCAGCATTTT. Its protein product is CSASRRANQPQHF.

In the case of this clone: Other nucleotide sequences in the sample specify the same CDR3. The V and J genes are TRBV5-6 and TRBJ1-6, with D perhaps matching TRBD1 (6 bases). Per germline, CDR1 SGHDT and CDR2 YYEEEE. CDR3 length: 13 amino acids. The V and J ends lost 4 bases and 7 bases respectively, with 9 bases between them. The CDR3 loop is CASSGGLNSPLHF. The CDR3 DNA is TGTGCCAGCAGCGGGGGCCTCAATTCACCCCTCCACTTT.

V gene TRBV3-1 (or the pseudogene TRBV3-2) combines with J gene TRBJ2-2; the D gene is possibly TRBD1 (6 bases). Germline V gives CDR1 LGHDT, CDR2 YNNKEL (reference sequence). V was shortened by 2 bases and J by 5 bases, with 18 bases between the two germline ends. The CDR3 extends over 17 amino acids. The CDR3 DNA is TGTGCCAGCAGCCAATTACCCCAGGGGATGACTACCGGGGAGCTGTTTTTT. This translates into CASSQLPQGMTTGELFF.

This chain connects TRBV5-1 to TRBJ2-7; a weak D match, TRBD1 (5 bases). The CDR3 runs 11 residues. The germline CDR1 and CDR2 sequences are SGHRS and YFSETQ. V was clipped by 4 bases and J by 9 bases, with 11 bases between them. Here the CDR3 DNA reads TGCGCCAGCAGCCGACAGAACCTGCAGTACTTC. Residues: CASSRQNLQYF.

This chain connects TRBV19 to TRBJ1-4; 7 nucleotides align to TRBD1. The trim removed 4 bases at V and 2 bases at J, leaving 1 base unmatched. From germline, CDR1 is LNHDA and CDR2 SQIVND (reference sequence). The CDR3 is 14 amino acids. The CDR3 coding sequence is TGTGCCAGTAGTAGGGGACAGACTAATGAAAAACTGTTTTTT. It translates to CASSRGQTNEKLFF.

This clone was observed a few times. The chain carries TRBV28 and TRBJ1-5; TRBD1 matches at 10 bases. Germline lookup yields CDR1 MDHEN and CDR2 SYDVKM. The CDR3 is made up of 15 amino acids. V lost 3 bases, J lost 5 bases, and 4 bases stayed unmatched. The CDR3 DNA reads TGTGCCAGCAGTTTGACAGGGGGCCCCCATCAGCCCCAGCATTTT. Encoded protein: CASSLTGGPHQPQHF.

The table lists this clone with a count of one. The chain couples TRBV6-2 or TRBV6-3 to TRBJ2-7; D is unresolved. CDR1 and CDR2 from the germline V gene are MNHEY and SVGEGT. The ends were cut back, 0 bases at V and 2 bases at J, with 14 bases in the middle. The CDR3 is 16 residues long. CDR3 in DNA: TGTGCCAGCAGTTACTCGACCGGACGGCTAGCCTACGAGCAGTACTTC. It codes for CASSYSTGRLAYEQYF.

In nucleotides, the CDR3 is TGTGCCAGCAGTCCCCTGGGGGGTTCCTTCTATGGCTACACCTTC. It encodes CASSPLGGSFYGYTF. The V and J genes are TRBV27 and TRBJ1-2; D is perhaps TRBD1 (5 bases). Germline assignment: CDR1 MNHEY and CDR2 SMNVEV (reference sequence). There are 15 residues in the CDR3. V lost 5 bases and J lost 4, with 17 bases in between.

J is TRBJ1-5 and V is TRBV4-1; 9 bases are a match to TRBD1. V shed 0 bases and J 7 bases; nucleotides not matched to a gene: 4. Germline V gene sequence: CDR1 MGHRA, CDR2 YSYEKL. CDR3 length equals 15 residues. The CDR3 spells CASSQDGTGRQPQHF. CDR3 coding DNA: TGCGCCAGCAGCCAAGATGGGACAGGGAGGCAGCCCCAGCATTTT.

The V and J genes are TRBV2 and TRBJ1-5; possibly TRBD1 for D (6 bases). Trimming cost V 6 bases and J 7 bases, with 13 bases left between them. The length of the CDR3 is 13 residues. CDR1 SNHLY and CDR2 FYNNEI come from the germline V gene. CDR3 in DNA: TGTGCCAGCAGGACGGACAGCGGCCAGCCCCAGCATTTT. It translates to CASRTDSGQPQHF.

The chain combines TRBV5-1 with TRBJ2-1; TRBD1 aligns across 7 bases. Unmatched junction bases numbered 6, after V lost 2 bases and J lost 4 bases. CDR3 length equals 15 residues. CDR1 SGHRS and CDR2 YFSETQ come from the germline V gene. For the CDR3, the DNA is TGCGCCAGCAGCTTTAACCGGGACAGTTACAATGAGCAGTTCTTC. It encodes CASSFNRDSYNEQFF.

This sequence joins TRBV19 and TRBJ1-5; the match to TRBD1 covers 7 bases. With V trimmed by 7 bases and J by 2 bases, 11 bases remained unmatched. The germline V gene has CDR1 LNHDA and CDR2 SQIVND (reference sequence). The CDR3 sequence is 16 residues long. The CDR3 DNA is TGTGCCAGTACCTCCCTGACAGGGAGGCGCAATCAGCCCCAGCATTTT. This translates into CASTSLTGRRNQPQHF.

The rearrangement links TRBV24-1 to TRBJ2-7, with D possibly matching TRBD1 (5 bases). The CDR3 spans 14 residues. Germline V gene lookup returns CDR1 KGHDR and CDR2 SFDVKD. Trimming took off 3 bases at V and 6 bases at J, with 14 bases between the two ends. CDR3 sequence reads: CATSDPDMLGEQYF. The CDR3 nucleotides are TGTGCCACCAGTGATCCGGACATGCTGGGCGAGCAGTACTTC.

This chain uses TRBV6-2 or TRBV6-3 with TRBJ1-5; TRBD1 is a possible D gene (5 bases). The CDR3 runs 17 residues. V lost 2 bases to trimming and J lost 2 bases, with 16 bases between them. Germline-derived CDR1 and CDR2 are MNHEY and SVGEGT. This chain's CDR3 is CASSYGLGGGGNQPQHF. CDR3 DNA: TGTGCCAGCAGTTACGGGTTGGGGGGAGGCGGCAATCAGCCCCAGCATTTT.

The chain is built from TRBV5-1 and TRBJ1-1; D gene ambiguous. The CDR3 is 15 amino acids. Deletions cut 0 bases from V and 2 bases from J, with 11 bases between. CDR1 is SGHRS, CDR2 YFSETQ, per germline. The DNA for the CDR3 is TGCGCCAGCAGCTTGGACCCGGACCATAACACTGAAGCTTTCTTT. Protein: CASSLDPDHNTEAFF.

The V and J genes are TRBV28 and TRBJ2-1; 16 bases match TRBD2. Per germline, CDR1 MDHEN and CDR2 SYDVKM. The CDR3 has 19 amino acids. J lost 7 bases, V lost 3 bases, and 12 bases had no gene match. The CDR3 reads CASSLVLGTSGGADNEQFF. The CDR3 DNA reads as TGTGCCAGCAGTTTGGTACTTGGGACTAGCGGGGGGGCCGATAATGAGCAGTTCTTC.

This chain connects TRBV5-1 to TRBJ1-3; D call uncertain. The CDR3 extends over 15 amino acids. V was clipped by 1 base and J by 2 bases, with 10 bases between them. Germline CDR1 and CDR2: SGHRS and YFSETQ. This CDR3 is CASSLSSGAGNTIYF. The DNA for the CDR3 is TGCGCCAGCAGCTTGAGCAGCGGAGCTGGAAACACCATATATTTT.

The gene calls are TRBV5-5 and TRBJ1-2, with 8 bases aligning to TRBD1. After removal of 3 bases from V and 3 bases from J, the junction contained 7 bases not matched to a gene. This CDR3 is 15 amino acids long. Looked up from germline, CDR1 is SGHKS and CDR2 is YYEKEE (reference sequence). The CDR3 DNA is TGTGCCAGCAGCTACGGGGCGGGACAGGACTATGGCTACACCTTC. It codes for CASSYGAGQDYGYTF.

The chain carries TRBV6-2 or TRBV6-3 and TRBJ2-1; D is uncertain. Trimming cost V 5 bases and J 3 bases, with 11 bases left between them. From germline, CDR1 is MNHEY and CDR2 SVGEGT. The CDR3 runs to 14 residues. The DNA of the CDR3 is TGTGCCAGCAGTAGGCAGATCGGCTACAATGAGCAGTTCTTC. Translating gives CASSRQIGYNEQFF.

The chain recombines TRBV28 with TRBJ1-5; a weak D match, TRBD1 (5 bases). CDR1 is MDHEN, CDR2 SYDVKM, per germline. The CDR3 sequence is 14 residues long. The V end was cut by 3 bases, the J end by 7 bases, with 13 bases between. CDR3 protein: CASSLGLGEQPQHF. Written as DNA, the CDR3 is TGTGCCAGCAGTTTGGGTTTGGGGGAACAGCCCCAGCATTTT. Variable domain in full (rest from reference TRBV28 and TRBJ1-5): DVKVTQSSRYLVKRTGEKVFLECVQDMDHENMFWYRQDPGLGLRLIYFSYDVKMKEKGDIPEGYSVSREKKERFSLILESASTNQTSMYLCASSLGLGEQPQHFGDGTRLSIL.